The 5 T cell receptor beta chains below were found in one sample sequenced in a study of blood T cell repertoires in COVID-19 (dated by TCRdb to about 2020). Library method: the immunoSEQ multiplex PCR assay. TCRdb took this table from immuneACCESS and kept in-frame rearrangements with V and J called. Such tables lack part of the clones; where checked against another copy, unresolved V genes explain under half of the gap, and the rest is unexplained. Present in this sample are nearly 90,000 clones, around 88% of which were seen just once. The ten biggest clones cover 0.35% to 0.5% of the sample. The sequencing sample was made of peripheral blood. The receptor source for this set is a man between 60 and 75 years old with acute or convalescent COVID-19.

In this sample, this clone turned up once. This sequence joins TRBV5-1 and TRBJ1-2; 7 bases are shared with TRBD1. This CDR3 region has 15 residues. The germline CDR1 and CDR2 sequences are SGHRS and YFSETQ. J lost 2 bases, V lost 4 bases, and 8 bases had no gene match. Here the CDR3 reads CASSPRTGRNYGYTF. The CDR3 bases are TGCGCCAGCAGCCCCCGGACAGGACGGAACTATGGCTACACCTTC.

The V and J genes are TRBV5-4 and TRBJ2-1; a weak D match, TRBD1 (5 bases). Germline V lookup: CDR1 SGHNT, CDR2 YYREEE (reference sequence). V was trimmed by 0 bases and J by 8 bases, leaving 9 bases between them. CDR3 length equals 13 residues. CDR3 sequence reads: CASSLATRDEQFF. The DNA for the CDR3 is TGTGCCAGCAGCTTGGCCACCAGGGATGAGCAGTTCTTC.

The chain has TRBV24-1 and TRBJ1-5; D ambiguous. CDR3 length: 13 residues. V gave up 9 bases and J gave up 0 bases, with 8 bases separating them. Germline V gene sequence: CDR1 KGHDR, CDR2 SFDVKD. The CDR3 bases are TGTGCCACCTGGCCAGATAGCAATCAGCCCCAGCATTTT. It encodes CATWPDSNQPQHF.

This clone was seen only a few times. The V call is TRBV14, the J call TRBJ2-1; D unclear. The V end was cut by 4 bases, the J end by 15 bases, with 13 bases between. Germline V gene data show CDR1 as SGHDN and CDR2 as FVKESK. This CDR3 contains 11 residues. As DNA, the CDR3 is TGTGCCAGCAGCCTGGGCCAGGTCCCGTTCTTC. It translates to CASSLGQVPFF.

The V gene is TRBV6-2 or TRBV6-3, the J gene TRBJ2-5; tentative D call: TRBD1 (6 bases). V lost 6 bases and J 5 bases, leaving 16 bases between the germline ends. The germline CDR1 and CDR2 sequences are MNHEY and SVGEGT. The CDR3 spans 14 residues. DNA for the CDR3: TGTGCCAGCAGCGGCCAGGGGCCGCGGGAGACCCAGTACTTC. This gives the protein CASSGQGPRETQYF.